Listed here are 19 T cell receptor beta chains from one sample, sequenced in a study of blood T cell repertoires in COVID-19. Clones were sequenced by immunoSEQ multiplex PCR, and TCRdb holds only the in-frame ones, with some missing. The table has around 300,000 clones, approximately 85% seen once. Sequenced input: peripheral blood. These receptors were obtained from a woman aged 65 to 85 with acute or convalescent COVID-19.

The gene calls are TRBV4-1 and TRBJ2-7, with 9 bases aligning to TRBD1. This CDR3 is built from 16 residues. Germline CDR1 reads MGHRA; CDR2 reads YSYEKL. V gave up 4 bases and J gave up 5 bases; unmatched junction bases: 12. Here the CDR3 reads CASSRTINRGLDEQYF. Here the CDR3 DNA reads TGCGCCAGCAGCCGCACGATCAACAGGGGGCTGGACGAGCAGTACTTC.

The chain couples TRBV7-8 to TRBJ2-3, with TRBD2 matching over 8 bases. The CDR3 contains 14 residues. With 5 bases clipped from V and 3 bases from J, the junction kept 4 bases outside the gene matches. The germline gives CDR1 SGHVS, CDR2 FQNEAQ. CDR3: CASSPGGATDTQYF. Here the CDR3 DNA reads TGTGCCAGCAGCCCCGGGGGGGCTACAGATACGCAGTATTTT.

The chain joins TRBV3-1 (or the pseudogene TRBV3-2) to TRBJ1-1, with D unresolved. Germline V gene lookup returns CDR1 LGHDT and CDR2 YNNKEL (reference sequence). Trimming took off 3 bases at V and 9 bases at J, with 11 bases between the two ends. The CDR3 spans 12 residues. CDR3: CASSHGGMKAFF. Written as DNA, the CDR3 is TGTGCCAGCAGCCACGGCGGGATGAAAGCTTTCTTT.

CDR3 loop: CASSAWGTPNHGYTF. DNA for the CDR3: TGTGCCAGCAGCGCTTGGGGGACACCGAACCATGGCTACACCTTC. The chain recombines TRBV5-8 with TRBJ1-2, with D perhaps TRBD1 (6 bases). CDR3 length equals 15 residues. From germline, CDR1 is SGHTS and CDR2 YDEGEE. Trimming cost V 4 bases and J 6 bases, with 19 bases left between them.

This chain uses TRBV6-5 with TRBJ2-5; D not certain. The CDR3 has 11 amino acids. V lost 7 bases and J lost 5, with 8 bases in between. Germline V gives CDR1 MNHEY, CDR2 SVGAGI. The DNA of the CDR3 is TGTGCCAGCACCAAAGCGGAGACCCAGTACTTC. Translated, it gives CASTKAETQYF.

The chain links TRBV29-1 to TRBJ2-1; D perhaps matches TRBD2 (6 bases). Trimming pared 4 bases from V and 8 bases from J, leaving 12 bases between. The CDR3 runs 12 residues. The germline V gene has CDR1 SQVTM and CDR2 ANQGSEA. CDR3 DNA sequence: TGCAGCGTTGGGAGCGCGGGGTATGAGCAGTTCTTC. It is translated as CSVGSAGYEQFF.

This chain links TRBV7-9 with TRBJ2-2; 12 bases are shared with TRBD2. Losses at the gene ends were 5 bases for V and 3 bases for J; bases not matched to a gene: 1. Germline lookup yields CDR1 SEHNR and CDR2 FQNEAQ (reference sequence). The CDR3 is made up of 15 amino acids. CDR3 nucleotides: TGTGCCAGCAGCCGACTAGCGGGGGACACCGGGGAGCTGTTTTTT. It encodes CASSRLAGDTGELFF. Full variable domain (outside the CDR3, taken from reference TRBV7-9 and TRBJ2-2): DTGVSQNPRHKITKRGQNVTFRCDPISEHNRLYWYRQTLGQGPEFLTYFQNEAQLEKSRLLSDRFSAERPKGSFSTLEIQRTEQGDSAMYLCASSRLAGDTGELFFGEGSRLTVL.

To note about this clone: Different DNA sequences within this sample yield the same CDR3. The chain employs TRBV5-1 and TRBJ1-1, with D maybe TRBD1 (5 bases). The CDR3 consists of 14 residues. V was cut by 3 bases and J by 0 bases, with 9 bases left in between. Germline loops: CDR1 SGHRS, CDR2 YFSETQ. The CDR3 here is CASSSDRMNTEAFF. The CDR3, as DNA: TGCGCCAGCAGCTCCGACAGAATGAACACTGAAGCTTTCTTT.

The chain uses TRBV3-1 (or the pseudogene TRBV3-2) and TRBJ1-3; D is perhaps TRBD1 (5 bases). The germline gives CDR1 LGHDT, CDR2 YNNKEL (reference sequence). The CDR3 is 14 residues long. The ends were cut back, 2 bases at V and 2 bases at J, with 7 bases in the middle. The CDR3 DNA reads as TGTGCCAGCAGCCAACAGGGTACTGGAAACACCATATATTTT. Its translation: CASSQQGTGNTIYF.

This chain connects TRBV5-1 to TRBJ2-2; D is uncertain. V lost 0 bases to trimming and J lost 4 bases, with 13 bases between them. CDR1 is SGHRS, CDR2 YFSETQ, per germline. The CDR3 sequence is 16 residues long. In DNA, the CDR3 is TGCGCCAGCAGCTTGGGCCAGAGGATTCTCACCGGGGAGCTGTTTTTT. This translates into CASSLGQRILTGELFF.

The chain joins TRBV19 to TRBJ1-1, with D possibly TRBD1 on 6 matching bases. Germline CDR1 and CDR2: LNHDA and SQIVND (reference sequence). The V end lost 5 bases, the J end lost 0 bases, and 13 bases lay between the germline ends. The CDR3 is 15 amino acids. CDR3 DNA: TGTGCCAGTAGTCCATCGGACAGCCTGAACACTGAAGCTTTCTTT. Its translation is CASSPSDSLNTEAFF.

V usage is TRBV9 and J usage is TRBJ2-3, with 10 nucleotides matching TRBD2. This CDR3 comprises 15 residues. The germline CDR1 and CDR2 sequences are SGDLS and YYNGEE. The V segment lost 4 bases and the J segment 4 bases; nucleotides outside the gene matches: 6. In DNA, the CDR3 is TGTGCCAGCAGCCCGAGCGGGGGGGCCGCAGATACGCAGTATTTT. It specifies CASSPSGGAADTQYF.

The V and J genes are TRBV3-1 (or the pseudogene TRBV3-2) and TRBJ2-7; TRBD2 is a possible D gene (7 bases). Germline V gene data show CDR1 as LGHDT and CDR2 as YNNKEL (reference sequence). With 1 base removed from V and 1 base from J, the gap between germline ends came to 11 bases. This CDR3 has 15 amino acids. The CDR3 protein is CASSQAGGRSYEQYF. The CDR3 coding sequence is TGTGCCAGCAGCCAAGCCGGGGGGCGATCCTACGAGCAGTACTTC.

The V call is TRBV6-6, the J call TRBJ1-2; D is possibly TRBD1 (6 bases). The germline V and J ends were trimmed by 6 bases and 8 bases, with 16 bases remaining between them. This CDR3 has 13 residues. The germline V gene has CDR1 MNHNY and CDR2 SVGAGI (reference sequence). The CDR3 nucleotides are TGTGCCAGCAGATCGGACAGTTATTCCGGCTACACCTTC. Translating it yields CASRSDSYSGYTF.

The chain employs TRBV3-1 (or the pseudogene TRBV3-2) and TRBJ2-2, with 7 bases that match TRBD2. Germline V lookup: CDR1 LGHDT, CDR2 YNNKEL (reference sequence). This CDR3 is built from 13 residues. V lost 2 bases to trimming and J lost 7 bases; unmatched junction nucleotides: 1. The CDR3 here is CASSQLAVGELFF. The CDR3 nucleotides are TGTGCCAGCAGCCAACTAGCGGTCGGGGAGCTGTTTTTT.

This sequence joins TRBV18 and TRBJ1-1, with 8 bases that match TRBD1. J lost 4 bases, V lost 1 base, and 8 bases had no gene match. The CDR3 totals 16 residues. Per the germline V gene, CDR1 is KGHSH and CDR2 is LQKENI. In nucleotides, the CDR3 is TGTGCCAGCTCACCACTGGGACAGGCTATTTTCACTGAAGCTTTCTTT. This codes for CASSPLGQAIFTEAFF.

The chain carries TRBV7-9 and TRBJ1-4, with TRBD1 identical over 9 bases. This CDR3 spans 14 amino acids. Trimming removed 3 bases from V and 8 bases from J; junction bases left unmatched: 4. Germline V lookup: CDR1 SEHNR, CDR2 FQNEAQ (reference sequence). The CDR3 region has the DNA TGTGCCAGCAGCTTCGACAGGGGGGAGGAAAAACTGTTTTTT. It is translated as CASSFDRGEEKLFF.

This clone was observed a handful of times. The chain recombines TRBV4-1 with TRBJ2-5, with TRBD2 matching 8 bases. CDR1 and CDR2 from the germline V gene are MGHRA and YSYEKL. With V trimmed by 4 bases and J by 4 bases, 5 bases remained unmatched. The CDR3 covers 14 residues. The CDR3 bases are TGCGCCAGCAGCCGCGGGGGGACGAGAGAGACCCAGTACTTC. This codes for CASSRGGTRETQYF.

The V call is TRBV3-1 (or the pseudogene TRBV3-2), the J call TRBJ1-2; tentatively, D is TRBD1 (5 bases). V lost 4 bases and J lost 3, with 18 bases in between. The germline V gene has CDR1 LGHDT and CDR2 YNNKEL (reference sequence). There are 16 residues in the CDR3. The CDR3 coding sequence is TGTGCCAGCAGCCGCCCTGGCGGGGGTGGCGACTATGGCTACACCTTC. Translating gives CASSRPGGGGDYGYTF.